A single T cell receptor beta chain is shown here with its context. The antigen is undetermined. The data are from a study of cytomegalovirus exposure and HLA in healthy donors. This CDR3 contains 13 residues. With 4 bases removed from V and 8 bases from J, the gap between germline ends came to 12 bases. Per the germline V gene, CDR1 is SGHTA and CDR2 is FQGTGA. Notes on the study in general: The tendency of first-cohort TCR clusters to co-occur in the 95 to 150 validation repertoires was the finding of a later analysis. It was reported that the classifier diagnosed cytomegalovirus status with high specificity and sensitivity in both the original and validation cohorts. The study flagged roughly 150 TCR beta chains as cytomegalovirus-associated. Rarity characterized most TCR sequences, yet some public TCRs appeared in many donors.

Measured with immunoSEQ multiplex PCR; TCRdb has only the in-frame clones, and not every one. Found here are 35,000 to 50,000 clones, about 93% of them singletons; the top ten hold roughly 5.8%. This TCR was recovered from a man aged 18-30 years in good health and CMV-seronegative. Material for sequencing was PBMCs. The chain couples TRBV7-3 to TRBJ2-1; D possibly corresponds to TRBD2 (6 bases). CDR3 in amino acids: CASSSRLGHEQFF. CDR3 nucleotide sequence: TGTGCCAGCAGCTCCAGACTAGGCCATGAGCAGTTCTTC.